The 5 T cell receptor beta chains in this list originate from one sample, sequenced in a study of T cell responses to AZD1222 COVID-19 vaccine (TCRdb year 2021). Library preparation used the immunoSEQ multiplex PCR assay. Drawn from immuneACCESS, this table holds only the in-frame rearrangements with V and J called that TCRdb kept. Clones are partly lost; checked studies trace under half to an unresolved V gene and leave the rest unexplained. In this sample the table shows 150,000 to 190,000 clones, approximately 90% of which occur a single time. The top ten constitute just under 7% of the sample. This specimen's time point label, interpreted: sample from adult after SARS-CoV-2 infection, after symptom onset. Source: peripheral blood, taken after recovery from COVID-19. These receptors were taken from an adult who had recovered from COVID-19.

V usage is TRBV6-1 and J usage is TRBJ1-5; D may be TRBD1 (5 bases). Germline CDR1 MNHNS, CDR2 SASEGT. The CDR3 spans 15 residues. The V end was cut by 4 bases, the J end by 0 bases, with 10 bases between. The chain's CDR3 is CASSGTPDSNQPQHF. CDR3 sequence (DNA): TGTGCCAGCAGTGGGACACCGGATAGCAATCAGCCCCAGCATTTT.

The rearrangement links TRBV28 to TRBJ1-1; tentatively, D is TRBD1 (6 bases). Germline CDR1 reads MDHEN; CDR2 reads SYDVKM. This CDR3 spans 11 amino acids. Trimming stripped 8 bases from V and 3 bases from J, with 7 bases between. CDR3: CASAGDTEAFF. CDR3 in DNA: TGTGCCAGCGCAGGGGACACTGAAGCTTTCTTT.

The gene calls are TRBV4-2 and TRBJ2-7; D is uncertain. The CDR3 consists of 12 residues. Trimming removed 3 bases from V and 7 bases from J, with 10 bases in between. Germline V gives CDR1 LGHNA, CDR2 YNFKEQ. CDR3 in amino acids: CASSHPTGEQYF. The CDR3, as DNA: TGTGCCAGCAGCCACCCCACTGGGGAGCAGTACTTC.

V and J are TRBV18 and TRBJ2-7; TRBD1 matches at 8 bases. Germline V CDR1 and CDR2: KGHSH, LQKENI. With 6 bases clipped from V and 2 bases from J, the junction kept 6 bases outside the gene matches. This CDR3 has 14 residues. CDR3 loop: CASSPDRATYEQYF. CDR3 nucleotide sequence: TGTGCCAGCTCCCCGGACAGGGCGACCTACGAGCAGTACTTC.

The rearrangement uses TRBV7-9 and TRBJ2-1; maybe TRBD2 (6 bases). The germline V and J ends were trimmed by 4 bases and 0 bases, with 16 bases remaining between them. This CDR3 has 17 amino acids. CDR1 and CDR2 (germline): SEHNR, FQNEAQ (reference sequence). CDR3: CASSSPLGGSSYNEQFF. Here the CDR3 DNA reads TGTGCCAGCAGCTCTCCCTTGGGGGGAAGCTCCTACAATGAGCAGTTCTTC.